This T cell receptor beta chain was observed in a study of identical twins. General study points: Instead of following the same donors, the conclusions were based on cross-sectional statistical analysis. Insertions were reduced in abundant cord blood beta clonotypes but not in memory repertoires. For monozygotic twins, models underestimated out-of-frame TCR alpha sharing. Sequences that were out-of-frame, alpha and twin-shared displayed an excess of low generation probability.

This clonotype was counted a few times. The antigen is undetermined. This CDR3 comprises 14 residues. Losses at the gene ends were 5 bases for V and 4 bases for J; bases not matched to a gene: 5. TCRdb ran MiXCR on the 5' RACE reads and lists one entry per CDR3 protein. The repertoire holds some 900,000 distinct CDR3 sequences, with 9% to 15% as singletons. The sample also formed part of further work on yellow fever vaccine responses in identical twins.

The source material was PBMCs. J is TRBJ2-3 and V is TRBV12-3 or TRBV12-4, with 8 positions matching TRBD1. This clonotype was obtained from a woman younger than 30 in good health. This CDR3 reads CASSETGVADTQYF. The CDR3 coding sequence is TGTGCCAGCAGTGAGACAGGGGTTGCAGATACGCAGTATTTT.